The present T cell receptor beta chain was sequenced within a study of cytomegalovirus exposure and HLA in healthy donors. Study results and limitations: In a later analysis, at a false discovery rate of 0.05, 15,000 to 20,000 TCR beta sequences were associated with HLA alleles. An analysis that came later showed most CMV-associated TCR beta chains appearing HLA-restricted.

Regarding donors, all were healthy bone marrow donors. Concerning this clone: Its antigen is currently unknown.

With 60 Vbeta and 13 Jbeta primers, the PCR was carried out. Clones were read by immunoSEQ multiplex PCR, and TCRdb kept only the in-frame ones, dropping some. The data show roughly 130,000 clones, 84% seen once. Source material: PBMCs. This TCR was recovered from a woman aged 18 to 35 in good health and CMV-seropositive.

This CDR3 reads CASSLGQNQETQYF. Here the CDR3 DNA reads TGCGCCAGCAGTCTCGGACAGAACCAAGAGACCCAGTACTTC. V is TRBV10-2 and J is TRBJ2-5; a weak D match, TRBD1 (6 bases). There are 14 residues in the CDR3. The V end lost 5 bases, the J end lost 0 bases, and 10 bases lay between the germline ends. Germline CDR1 reads WSHSY; CDR2 reads SAAADI.